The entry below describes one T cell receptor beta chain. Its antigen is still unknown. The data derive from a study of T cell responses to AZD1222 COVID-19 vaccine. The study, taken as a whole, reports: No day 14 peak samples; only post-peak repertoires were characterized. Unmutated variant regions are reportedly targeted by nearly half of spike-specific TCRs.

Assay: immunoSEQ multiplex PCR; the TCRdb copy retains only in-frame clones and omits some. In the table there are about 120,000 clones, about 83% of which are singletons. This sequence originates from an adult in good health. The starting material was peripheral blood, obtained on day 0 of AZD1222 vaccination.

The CDR3 reads CASSQGLAKEYEQYF. Here the CDR3 DNA reads TGTGCCAGCAGCCAGGGACTAGCTAAGGAGTACGAGCAGTACTTC. The V and J genes are TRBV5-4 and TRBJ2-7, with TRBD2 identical over 9 bases. The V segment lost 4 bases and the J segment 4 bases; nucleotides outside the gene matches: 9. This CDR3 comprises 15 residues. The germline V gene has CDR1 SGHNT and CDR2 YYREEE (reference sequence).